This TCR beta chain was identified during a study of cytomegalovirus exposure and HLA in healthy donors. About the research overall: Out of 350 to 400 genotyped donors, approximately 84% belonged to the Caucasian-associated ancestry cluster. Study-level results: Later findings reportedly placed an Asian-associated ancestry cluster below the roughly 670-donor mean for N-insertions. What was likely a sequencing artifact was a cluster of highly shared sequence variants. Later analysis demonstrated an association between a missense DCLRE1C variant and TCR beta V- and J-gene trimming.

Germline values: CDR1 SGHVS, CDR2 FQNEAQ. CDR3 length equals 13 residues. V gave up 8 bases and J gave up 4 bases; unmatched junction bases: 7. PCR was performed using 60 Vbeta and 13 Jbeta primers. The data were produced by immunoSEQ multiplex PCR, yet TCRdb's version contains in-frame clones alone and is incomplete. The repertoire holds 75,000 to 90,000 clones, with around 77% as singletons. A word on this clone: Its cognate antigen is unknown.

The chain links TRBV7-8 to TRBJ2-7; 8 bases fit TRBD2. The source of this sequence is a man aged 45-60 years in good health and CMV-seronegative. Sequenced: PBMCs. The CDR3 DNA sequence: TGTGCCAGCTATAGCGGGACCCAGTACGAGCAGTACTTC. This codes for CASYSGTQYEQYF. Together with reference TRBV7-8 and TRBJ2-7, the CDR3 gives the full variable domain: GAGVSQSPRYKVAKRGQDVALRCDPISGHVSLFWYQQALGQGPEFLTYFQNEAQLDKSGLPSDRFFAERPEGSVSTLKIQRTQQEDSAVYLCASYSGTQYEQYFGPGTRLTVT.